These 13 T cell receptor beta chains were all obtained from the same sample, sequenced in a study of blood T cells in healthy people across ages. Then a second PCR, running about 6 to 11 cycles, was carried out with a sample-barcoded 5' primer and a J-beta primer mix. One entry per CDR3 protein results from TCRdb running MiXCR on the 5' RACE reads. The sample carries 1,300,000 or so distinct CDR3 sequences, almost 60% recorded once. Source material: blood. These receptors were collected from a man between 18 and 29 years old in good health.

The genes are TRBV20-1 and TRBJ2-3; TRBD2 aligns across 9 bases. Germline V gene sequence: CDR1 DFQATT, CDR2 SNEGSKA (reference sequence). J gave up 0 bases and V 6 bases, and 10 bases lay outside the gene matches. The CDR3 covers 16 residues. DNA of the CDR3: TGCAGTGCCGAGGCGCGGGGGGGCCGTAGCACAGATACGCAGTATTTT. Protein sequence: CSAEARGGRSTDTQYF.

This clonotype showed up just a few times. The gene calls are TRBV27 and TRBJ2-7; D might be TRBD1 (6 bases). The germline V gene has CDR1 MNHEY and CDR2 SMNVEV (reference sequence). CDR3 size: 14 residues. V lost 2 bases and J lost 4, with 12 bases in between. This chain's CDR3 is CASSLGPGDYEQYF. The CDR3 coding sequence is TGTGCCAGCAGTTTAGGGCCAGGGGATTACGAGCAGTACTTC.

This clonotype was seen more than once but under ten times. This chain links TRBV4-2 with TRBJ1-2; D unresolved. Germline assignment: CDR1 LGHNA and CDR2 YNFKEQ. CDR3 length: 14 amino acids. V lost 0 bases and J 5 bases, leaving 10 bases between the germline ends. Here the CDR3 DNA reads TGTGCCAGCAGCCAAGAAGCCGCACGTTATGGCTACACCTTC. It specifies CASSQEAARYGYTF.

J is TRBJ1-1 and V is TRBV12-3 or TRBV12-4; TRBD1 matches at 8 bases. This CDR3 has 13 amino acids. V shed 6 bases, J shed 7 bases, and the junction held 7 bases outside the gene matches. The CDR3 loop is CASSLTGGGEAFF. DNA for the CDR3: TGTGCCAGCAGCCTAACAGGGGGGGGTGAAGCTTTCTTT.

V and J are TRBV6-6 and TRBJ2-7; D gene ambiguous. The germline V and J ends were trimmed by 7 bases and 3 bases, with 13 bases remaining between them. Germline CDR1 is MNHNY and CDR2 is SVGAGI (reference sequence). There are 13 residues in the CDR3. DNA for the CDR3: TGTGCCAGCACAGACCCGACACGCTACGAGCAGTACTTC. Protein: CASTDPTRYEQYF.

The rearrangement joins TRBV6-5 to TRBJ1-5; D not certain. The CDR3 is 19 amino acids. CDR1 MNHEY and CDR2 SVGAGI come from the germline V gene. V lost 2 bases to trimming and J lost 2 bases, with 22 bases between them. The CDR3 loop reads CASSYLKGVGSVGNQPQHF. The CDR3 DNA sequence: TGTGCCAGCAGTTACCTCAAGGGAGTAGGAAGCGTTGGCAATCAGCCCCAGCATTTT.

The CDR3: CSARAGHGNSPLHF. CDR3 nucleotide sequence: TGCAGTGCTAGAGCGGGACACGGCAATTCACCCCTCCACTTT. This chain uses TRBV20-1 with TRBJ1-6, with D possibly being TRBD1 (6 bases). CDR3 length: 14 residues. Germline V gives CDR1 DFQATT, CDR2 SNEGSKA (reference sequence). Trimming pared 1 base from V and 7 bases from J, leaving 11 bases between.

The rearrangement uses TRBV20-1 and TRBJ2-5, with 16 positions matching TRBD2. The CDR3 totals 16 residues. Looked up from germline, CDR1 is DFQATT and CDR2 is SNEGSKA (reference sequence). Trimming took 5 bases from V and 0 from J; bases not matched to a gene: 3. This CDR3 is CSAGTSGRGYQETQYF. The DNA of the CDR3 is TGCAGTGCTGGGACTAGCGGGAGGGGGTACCAAGAGACCCAGTACTTC.

V gene TRBV7-2 combines with J gene TRBJ2-7; no definite D call. V was pared by 1 base and J by 3 bases, with 16 bases between. The germline V gene has CDR1 SGHTA and CDR2 FQGNSA. The CDR3 loop spans 16 amino acids. The CDR3 region is CASSLEAASLYYEQYF. The CDR3 nucleotides read TGTGCCAGCAGCTTAGAGGCGGCCTCACTCTACTACGAGCAGTACTTC.

The rearrangement uses TRBV27 and TRBJ2-7, with no clear D. This CDR3 region has 14 residues. Germline CDR1 reads MNHEY; CDR2 reads SMNVEV (reference sequence). V lost 5 bases and J lost 4, with 15 bases in between. CDR3 region: CASSPDTSFYEQYF. CDR3 DNA sequence: TGTGCCAGCAGTCCCGACACGAGTTTTTACGAGCAGTACTTC.

There are a few counts of this clonotype. V usage is TRBV27 and J usage is TRBJ1-1; maybe TRBD1 (5 bases). V was pared by 5 bases and J by 5 bases, with 15 bases between. Germline CDR1 is MNHEY and CDR2 is SMNVEV (reference sequence). The CDR3 has 14 residues. CDR3 bases: TGTGCCAGCAGTCCGGGACTTCACGGGACTGAAGCTTTCTTT. The encoded protein is CASSPGLHGTEAFF.

V is TRBV10-3 and J is TRBJ2-3; 10 bases map to TRBD2. The CDR3 loop spans 14 amino acids. CDR1 and CDR2 (germline): ENHRY, SYGVKD. The CDR3 DNA sequence: TGTGCAACAATCAGCGGGAGGGGGACAGATACGCAGTATTTT. Residues: CATISGRGTDTQYF.

V is TRBV20-1 and J is TRBJ1-1, with D hard to call. Germline V gene sequence: CDR1 DFQATT, CDR2 SNEGSKA (reference sequence). V lost 0 bases to trimming and J lost 4 bases, with 9 bases between them. The CDR3 has 13 residues. The CDR3 DNA follows: TGCAGTGCTAGAGATCTTCAGAGCACTGAAGCTTTCTTT. As protein: CSARDLQSTEAFF.